This entry lists 22 T cell receptor beta chains sequenced from one sample in a study of radiation and T cells in renal cell carcinoma. Time point here: blood 2 weeks post-SBRT. Described treatment: 15 Gy SBRT to primary tumor, nephrectomy 4 weeks later. TCRdb keeps only in-frame clones here, not all; method: immunoSEQ multiplex PCR. Among about 120,000 clones, over 75% were seen once, and the ten largest hold roughly 5%. The source was blood, collected from a patient whose treatment included radiotherapy and nephrectomy. These receptors all come from a man aged 45-65 years with renal cell carcinoma.

V usage is TRBV5-4 and J usage is TRBJ2-1; 11 bases are shared with TRBD2. This CDR3 spans 16 amino acids. J lost 3 bases, V lost 2 bases, and 4 bases had no gene match. Germline loops: CDR1 SGHNT, CDR2 YYREEE (reference sequence). The CDR3 DNA is TGTGCCAGCAGCTTCCCACTAGCGGGGGTCTACAATGAGCAGTTCTTC. Protein sequence: CASSFPLAGVYNEQFF.

This chain uses TRBV7-2 with TRBJ2-1; TRBD1 agrees at 8 bases. V lost 6 bases and J lost 9; bases outside the gene matches: 13. The CDR3 runs 15 residues. The germline gives CDR1 SGHTA, CDR2 FQGNSA. The CDR3 reads CASSTPGQDQGEQFF. CDR3 nucleotide sequence: TGTGCCAGCAGTACTCCGGGACAGGATCAGGGTGAGCAGTTCTTC.

The chain has TRBV7-3 and TRBJ1-1; no clear D. Trimming cost V 2 bases and J 1 base, with 5 bases left between them. Germline V gene sequence: CDR1 SGHTA, CDR2 FQGTGA. The CDR3 covers 13 residues. Here the CDR3 reads CASSLQPNTEAFF. CDR3 coding DNA: TGTGCCAGCAGCTTACAGCCGAACACTGAAGCTTTCTTT.

This clone has a single count. The chain has TRBV11-2 and TRBJ2-7; D is undetermined. The CDR3 totals 14 residues. The germline gives CDR1 SGHAT, CDR2 FQNNGV. V lost 3 bases and J 4 bases, leaving 13 bases between the germline ends. CDR3 protein: CASSFYSSQYEQYF. The CDR3 DNA reads as TGTGCCAGCAGCTTTTACTCCAGCCAGTACGAGCAGTACTTC.

The J gene is TRBJ2-1, the V gene TRBV27; D uncertain. Deletions cut 8 bases from V and 5 bases from J, with 16 bases between. The CDR3 consists of 14 residues. CDR1 is MNHEY, CDR2 SMNVEV, per germline (reference sequence). The CDR3 nucleotides read TGTGCCAGCGGCGATTTAATAGTCGACAATGAGCAGTTCTTC. Its protein is CASGDLIVDNEQFF.

The chain combines TRBV9 with TRBJ1-4; unclear D gene. Trimming removed 0 bases at V and 6 bases at J, with 12 bases between. This CDR3 is 15 amino acids long. Germline V gives CDR1 SGDLS, CDR2 YYNGEE. In DNA form, the CDR3 reads TGTGCCAGCAGCGTAGGGGCGGGATCGTATGAAAAACTGTTTTTT. The encoded protein is CASSVGAGSYEKLFF.

This clone was counted between two and nine times. The chain is built from TRBV28 and TRBJ2-3, with 7 bases matching TRBD2. This CDR3 is built from 14 residues. CDR1 is MDHEN, CDR2 SYDVKM, per germline. V shed 3 bases, J shed 3 bases, and the junction held 3 bases outside the gene matches. The CDR3 sequence: CASSFVAGTDTQYF. The CDR3 DNA is TGTGCCAGCAGTTTTGTAGCGGGTACAGATACGCAGTATTTT.

The chain uses TRBV9 and TRBJ2-1; 9 positions match TRBD1. This CDR3 region has 16 residues. The V gene end was trimmed by 4 bases and the J gene end by 7 bases; junction bases not matched to a gene: 12. Germline lookup yields CDR1 SGDLS and CDR2 YYNGEE. The CDR3 sequence is CASSPTGTGTRNEQFF. The CDR3 DNA reads TGTGCCAGCAGCCCCACAGGGACAGGGACGAGGAATGAGCAGTTCTTC. The variable domain in full, with the rest retrieved from reference TRBV9 and TRBJ2-1, is DSGVTQTPKHLITATGQRVTLRCSPRSGDLSVYWYQQSLDQGLQFLIQYYNGEERAKGNILERFSAQQFPDLHSELNLSSLELGDSALYFCASSPTGTGTRNEQFFGPGTRLTVL.

CDR3 in DNA: TGCAGTGCACGGGATATAAATGAGCAGTTCTTC. Residues: CSARDINEQFF. V gene TRBV20-1 combines with J gene TRBJ2-1; D possibly corresponds to TRBD2 (5 bases). Germline CDR1 is DFQATT and CDR2 is SNEGSKA (reference sequence). The CDR3 loop spans 11 amino acids. V lost 6 bases and J 7 bases, leaving 10 bases between the germline ends.

This clone appeared once. The chain links TRBV6-6 to TRBJ2-1; D is perhaps TRBD1 (5 bases). The CDR3 consists of 14 residues. Germline CDR1 is MNHNY and CDR2 is SVGAGI (reference sequence). V shed 8 bases and J shed 5 bases, with 16 bases lying between them. CDR3 nucleotides: TGTGCCAGCCTCTGGGCTGGCAGGGACAATGAGCAGTTCTTC. The encoded protein is CASLWAGRDNEQFF.

The rearrangement uses TRBV2 and TRBJ2-2, with no clear D. Trimming removed 8 bases from V and 1 base from J, with 8 bases in between. The CDR3 is made up of 13 amino acids. Germline-derived CDR1 and CDR2 are SNHLY and FYNNEI. The CDR3 bases are TGTGCCAGCCGGAATCAGAACACCGGGGAGCTGTTTTTT. Its protein product is CASRNQNTGELFF.

CDR3 loop: CASMEGNQPQHF. The CDR3 DNA reads TGTGCCAGCATGGAGGGGAATCAGCCCCAGCATTTT. This chain connects TRBV28 to TRBJ1-5; TRBD1 is a possible D gene (5 bases). V was clipped by 7 bases and J by 4 bases, with 8 bases between them. Germline assignment: CDR1 MDHEN and CDR2 SYDVKM. The CDR3 loop spans 12 amino acids.

V is TRBV7-2 and J is TRBJ2-7; tentative D call: TRBD1 (5 bases). This CDR3 is built from 13 residues. The V end lost 5 bases, the J end lost 6 bases, and 14 bases lay between the germline ends. Germline assignment: CDR1 SGHTA and CDR2 FQGNSA. CDR3 protein: CASSPQARGEQYF. For the CDR3, the DNA is TGTGCCAGCAGCCCACAGGCAAGGGGCGAGCAGTACTTC.

This clone was found once. V is TRBV2 and J is TRBJ2-5, with 7 bases aligning to TRBD1. Germline V CDR1 and CDR2: SNHLY, FYNNEI. The CDR3 totals 12 residues. After removal of 11 bases from V and 0 bases from J, the junction contained 3 bases not matched to a gene. CDR3 sequence reads: CAGTVYQETQYF. Here the CDR3 DNA reads TGTGCCGGGACAGTGTACCAAGAGACCCAGTACTTC.

The CDR3 region has the DNA TGTGCCAGTCTACTAGCGGGGGCAGATACGCAGTATTTT. Translating it yields CASLLAGADTQYF. The rearrangement joins TRBV28 to TRBJ2-3, with 11 positions matching TRBD2. The CDR3 runs 13 residues. Losses at the gene ends were 9 bases for V and 4 bases for J; bases not matched to a gene: 3. Germline V lookup: CDR1 MDHEN, CDR2 SYDVKM.

This chain joins TRBV2 and TRBJ2-6; the D is unclear. CDR3 length equals 15 residues. The germline gives CDR1 SNHLY, CDR2 FYNNEI. Trimming left V 4 bases short and J 0 bases short, with 7 bases between. CDR3 in DNA: TGTGCCAGCAGTGCCATCAACTCTGGGGCCAACGTCCTGACTTTC. Protein product: CASSAINSGANVLTF.

The chain links TRBV7-3 to TRBJ2-5; 7 bases fit TRBD2. J lost 2 bases, V lost 1 base, and 4 bases had no gene match. The germline V gene has CDR1 SGHTA and CDR2 FQGTGA. The CDR3 totals 15 residues. CDR3 coding DNA: TGTGCCAGCAGCTTAATGCGGGGAGGGCAAGAGACCCAGTACTTC. Translated: CASSLMRGGQETQYF. Full variable domain (remainder filled in from reference TRBV7-3 and TRBJ2-5): GAGVSQTPSNKVTEKGKYVELRCDPISGHTALYWYRQSLGQGPEFLIYFQGTGAADDSGLPNDRFFAVRPEGSVSTLKIQRTERGDSAVYLCASSLMRGGQETQYFGPGTRLLVL.

The chain joins TRBV4-1 to TRBJ1-4; 8 positions agree with TRBD1. The J segment lost 8 bases and the V segment lost 4 bases, leaving 15 bases of the junction unmatched. The CDR3 has 17 residues. CDR1 and CDR2 (germline): MGHRA, YSYEKL. The CDR3 sequence is CASSRNIYQGAEEKLFF. The DNA of the CDR3 is TGCGCCAGCAGCCGAAATATCTACCAGGGGGCAGAAGAAAAACTGTTTTTT.

The CDR3 is CASSEYVLLNTEAFF. DNA for the CDR3: TGTGCCAGCAGTGAATACGTGCTACTGAACACTGAAGCTTTCTTT. The rearrangement joins TRBV2 to TRBJ1-1, with no clear D. The CDR3 loop spans 15 amino acids. CDR1 SNHLY and CDR2 FYNNEI come from the germline V gene. V was cut by 2 bases and J by 0 bases, with 10 bases left in between.

This chain connects TRBV5-1 to TRBJ1-5, with 7 nucleotides matching TRBD1. Losses at the gene ends were 4 bases for V and 1 base for J; bases not matched to a gene: 5. CDR3 length: 15 residues. Germline assignment: CDR1 SGHRS and CDR2 YFSETQ. CDR3 bases: TGCGCCAGCAGCCACAGGGGACAGAGCAATCAGCCCCAGCATTTT. It codes for CASSHRGQSNQPQHF. Drawing the rest from reference TRBV5-1 and TRBJ1-5, the complete variable domain is KAGVTQTPRYLIKTRGQQVTLSCSPISGHRSVSWYQQTPGQGLQFLFEYFSETQRNKGNFPGRFSGRQFSNSRSEMNVSTLELGDSALYLCASSHRGQSNQPQHFGDGTRLSIL.

The V and J genes are TRBV9 and TRBJ1-2; D ambiguous. V lost 2 bases and J 4 bases, leaving 9 bases between the germline ends. There are 13 residues in the CDR3. Per the germline V gene, CDR1 is SGDLS and CDR2 is YYNGEE. CDR3 residues: CASSVTEGYGYTF. CDR3 nucleotides: TGTGCCAGCAGCGTCACAGAGGGCTATGGCTACACCTTC.

This rearrangement joins TRBV15 to TRBJ1-1; D not resolved. The V end was cut by 6 bases, the J end by 2 bases, with 13 bases between. Per the germline V gene, CDR1 is LNHNV and CDR2 is YYDKDF (reference sequence). This CDR3 is built from 14 residues. The chain's CDR3 is CATRNRPANTEAFF. The CDR3 region has the DNA TGTGCCACCAGAAATCGGCCAGCTAACACTGAAGCTTTCTTT.